A single sample gave rise to the 19 T cell receptor beta chains below, sequenced in a study of T cells after yellow fever vaccination (dated by TCRdb to the late 2010s). The sample's treatment or condition label, decoded: live attenuated yellow fever vaccine strain. Receptors were amplified or captured by 5' RACE. Sequencing relied on an Illumina HiSeq 2500. The public reads were reprocessed in TCRdb via fastp at Q25 and MiXCR, keeping in-frame beta chains. Identical CDR3 proteins give one entry, which carries the most common genes and DNA. Counted in this sample were 60,000 to 85,000 distinct CDR3 sequences; about 6.5% of them appeared once. The leading ten clones occupy 30% to 45% of the sample. The sequencing here drew on CD8+ T cells sorted from PBMCs, taken more than 40 days after the first yellow fever vaccination. The receptors were gathered from a man aged 18 to 29 who received the YFV17D yellow fever vaccine.

The chain carries TRBV30 and TRBJ1-1, with 7 bases matching TRBD1. V lost 3 bases and J lost 1; bases outside the gene matches: 5. Germline-derived CDR1 and CDR2 are GTSNPN and SVGIG (reference sequence). This CDR3 contains 14 residues. The CDR3 reads CAWSPGTANTEAFF. Written as DNA, the CDR3 is TGTGCCTGGAGCCCTGGGACAGCGAACACTGAAGCTTTCTTT. Together with reference TRBV30 and TRBJ1-1, the CDR3 gives the full variable domain: SQTIHQWPATLVQPVGSPLSLECTVEGTSNPNLYWYRQAAGRGLQLLFYSVGIGQISSEVPQNLSASRPQDRQFILSSKKLLLSDSGFYLCAWSPGTANTEAFFGQGTRLTVV.

At least ten counts were recorded for this clonotype. The J gene is TRBJ2-6, the V gene TRBV4-2; no clear D gene. Germline assignment: CDR1 LGHNA and CDR2 YNFKEQ. CDR3 length equals 16 residues. The V and J ends lost 0 bases and 0 bases respectively, with 6 bases between them. The CDR3 spells CASSQEDNSGANVLTF. The CDR3 nucleotides read TGTGCCAGCAGCCAAGAGGATAACTCTGGGGCCAACGTCCTGACTTTC.

This clonotype was recorded a few times. The genes are TRBV29-1 and TRBJ1-2; possible D gene TRBD1, 5 bases. The CDR3 spans 12 residues. V shed 2 bases and J shed 8 bases, with 12 bases lying between them. From germline, CDR1 is SQVTM and CDR2 ANQGSEA. The CDR3 bases are TGCAGCGTTGAAAGGGAACAGGAGGGCTACACCTTC. Translation gives CSVEREQEGYTF. Supplemented by reference TRBV29-1 and TRBJ1-2, the full variable domain reads SAVISQKPSRDICQRGTSLTIQCQVDSQVTMMFWYRQQPGQSLTLIATANQGSEATYESGFVIDKFPISRPNLTFSTLTVSNMSPEDSSIYLCSVEREQEGYTFGSGTRLTVV.

In this sample, this clonotype turned up many times. The J gene is TRBJ2-3, the V gene TRBV7-2, with 11 bases matching TRBD2. Germline V gives CDR1 SGHTA, CDR2 FQGNSA. This CDR3 region has 15 residues. J lost 4 bases, V lost 3 bases, and 3 bases had no gene match. CDR3 nucleotides: TGTGCCAGCAGCTTGCTAGCGGGGGGACCAGATACGCAGTATTTT. Translating it yields CASSLLAGGPDTQYF.

Only a few counts were recorded for this clonotype. V gene TRBV5-4 combines with J gene TRBJ2-7; the D gene is possibly TRBD1 (5 bases). The CDR3 consists of 14 residues. Deletions cut 0 bases from V and 0 bases from J, with 7 bases between. Germline V lookup: CDR1 SGHNT, CDR2 YYREEE (reference sequence). The CDR3 loop is CASSLVDNSYEQYF. The CDR3 region has the DNA TGTGCCAGCAGCTTGGTGGACAACTCCTACGAGCAGTACTTC.

The rearrangement uses TRBV7-9 and TRBJ2-1; 8 nucleotides match TRBD1. Germline CDR1 is SEHNR and CDR2 is FQNEAQ (reference sequence). The CDR3 contains 12 residues. Trimming took 1 base from V and 15 from J; bases not matched to a gene: 5. CDR3 amino acids: CASSLDAGGLFF. CDR3 nucleotides: TGTGCCAGCAGCTTAGATGCAGGGGGCCTGTTCTTC.

In its sample, this clonotype was seen many times. The chain uses TRBV29-1 and TRBJ2-2; no firm D call. V was trimmed by 2 bases and J by 5 bases, leaving 9 bases between them. The CDR3 sequence is 13 residues long. From germline, CDR1 is SQVTM and CDR2 ANQGSEA. Written as DNA, the CDR3 is TGCAGCGTTGAAATGGGTAGGACCGGGGAGCTGTTTTTT. It specifies CSVEMGRTGELFF.

This clonotype was counted between two and nine times. The CDR3 loop is CASSFYGGADDEQFF. CDR3 DNA: TGTGCCAGCAGCTTTTACGGGGGGGCCGACGATGAGCAGTTCTTC. The chain recombines TRBV5-8 with TRBJ2-1; 8 positions match TRBD2. Germline V gene lookup returns CDR1 SGHTS and CDR2 YDEGEE. Trimming cost V 2 bases and J 8 bases; bases outside gene matches: 9. The CDR3 has 15 amino acids.

This clonotype was counted a few times. The rearrangement uses TRBV27 and TRBJ1-1, with 8 nucleotides matching TRBD1. The CDR3 contains 13 residues. The V gene's germline CDR1 is MNHEY and CDR2 SMNVEV (reference sequence). Trimming removed 3 bases from V and 8 bases from J; junction bases left unmatched: 5. CDR3 sequence reads: CASSFGTGDEAFF. In nucleotides, the CDR3 is TGTGCCAGCAGTTTTGGGACAGGAGACGAAGCTTTCTTT.

Many counts were recorded for this clonotype. The chain employs TRBV10-3 and TRBJ2-1, with D tentatively TRBD2 (6 bases). Trimming pared 2 bases from V and 6 bases from J, leaving 14 bases between. From germline, CDR1 is ENHRY and CDR2 SYGVKD. CDR3 length: 15 residues. CDR3 bases: TGTGCCATCAGTGAGAGTAGTAGCGGAGGCAATGAGCAGTTCTTC. Protein sequence: CAISESSSGGNEQFF.

This clonotype was detected many times. The V and J genes are TRBV7-2 and TRBJ2-7, with unresolved D. The CDR3 runs to 13 residues. The ends were cut back, 6 bases at V and 6 bases at J, with 15 bases in the middle. Germline V CDR1 and CDR2: SGHTA, FQGNSA. The CDR3 is CASSEGPLSEQYV. The DNA for the CDR3 is TGTGCCAGCAGTGAAGGCCCCCTTTCCGAGCAGTACGTC.

In its sample, this clonotype is medium-sized (0.01 to 0.1%). The rearrangement joins TRBV7-6 to TRBJ1-5; weak D call: TRBD1 (6 bases). This CDR3 contains 15 residues. Germline V gene lookup returns CDR1 SGHVS and CDR2 FNYEAQ. Between the trimmed V and J ends, which lost 5 bases and 4 bases, there was a span of 15 bases. The CDR3, as DNA: TGTGCCAGCAGCCTATCCGGGACATCAAATCAGCCCCAGCATTTT. This sequence encodes CASSLSGTSNQPQHF.

This clonotype showed up just a few times. This rearrangement joins TRBV5-1 to TRBJ2-1, with D possibly TRBD1 on 5 matching bases. The CDR3 totals 15 residues. Germline values: CDR1 SGHRS, CDR2 YFSETQ. Trimming stripped 2 bases from V and 4 bases from J, with 13 bases between. CDR3 loop: CASSFGQQVYNEQFF. CDR3 nucleotide sequence: TGCGCCAGCAGCTTCGGCCAACAGGTATACAATGAGCAGTTCTTC. The variable domain in full, with the rest retrieved from reference TRBV5-1 and TRBJ2-1, is KAGVTQTPRYLIKTRGQQVTLSCSPISGHRSVSWYQQTPGQGLQFLFEYFSETQRNKGNFPGRFSGRQFSNSRSEMNVSTLELGDSALYLCASSFGQQVYNEQFFGPGTRLTVL.

The genes are TRBV11-2 and TRBJ2-1, with D tentatively TRBD2 (6 bases). Germline V gene sequence: CDR1 SGHAT, CDR2 FQNNGV. The CDR3 spans 15 residues. The V end lost 1 base, the J end lost 8 bases, and 15 bases lay between the germline ends. The CDR3 loop reads CASSLGSREVDEQFF. CDR3 bases: TGTGCCAGCAGCTTAGGGTCTAGGGAGGTCGATGAGCAGTTCTTC.

This clonotype was detected only a few times. The V gene is TRBV6-2 or TRBV6-3, the J gene TRBJ2-1; weak D call: TRBD1 (6 bases). V lost 6 bases and J lost 1, with 28 bases in between. The CDR3 is 20 amino acids. Germline CDR1 MNHEY, CDR2 SVGEGT. Here the CDR3 DNA reads TGTGCCAGCAGGCTAAACCCGGGACACGGGCTAGACCCGTCCTACAATGAGCAGTTCTTC. Translating it yields CASRLNPGHGLDPSYNEQFF.

This clonotype was observed many times. The gene calls are TRBV4-2 and TRBJ2-5, with TRBD2 matching 7 bases. V lost 5 bases and J lost 3; bases outside the gene matches: 15. Germline V gives CDR1 LGHNA, CDR2 YNFKEQ. There are 17 residues in the CDR3. The CDR3 DNA sequence: TGTGCCAGCAGCGGACGTCTCGGGGCTAGCGGAGAAGAGACCCAGTACTTC. Its translation: CASSGRLGASGEETQYF.

This clonotype was observed at least ten times. The chain employs TRBV3-1 and TRBJ2-1; TRBD2 might be the D (5 bases). Per the germline V gene, CDR1 is LGHDT and CDR2 is YNNKEL (reference sequence). The CDR3 runs to 16 residues. The V gene lost 1 base and the J gene lost 0 bases, with 10 bases spanning the gap. In DNA form, the CDR3 reads TGTGCCAGCAGCCAAGCGGAGGAGAGCTCCTACAATGAGCAGTTCTTC. Protein: CASSQAEESSYNEQFF.

This clonotype came up many times. This chain links TRBV24-1 with TRBJ2-3; 10 bases match TRBD2. CDR3 length equals 18 residues. Germline CDR1 and CDR2: KGHDR and SFDVKD. J was trimmed by 1 base and V by 2 bases; bases with no gene match: 8. The CDR3: CATSDWGKRGGRTDTQYF. The CDR3 DNA sequence: TGTGCCACCAGTGATTGGGGGAAGCGGGGGGGCCGCACAGATACGCAGTATTTT.

This clonotype has a count of ten or more. The chain recombines TRBV27 with TRBJ1-6, with 9 positions matching TRBD1. Trimming at V came to 2 bases and at J to 6 bases, leaving 5 bases not matched to a gene. Germline CDR1 reads MNHEY; CDR2 reads SMNVEV (reference sequence). The CDR3 runs 16 residues. In DNA form, the CDR3 reads TGTGCCAGCAGTTTAGGCGGACAGGGGTTTAATTCACCCCTCCACTTT. Its translation: CASSLGGQGFNSPLHF.